This entry concerns a single T cell receptor beta chain. This clone's antigen is unknown. Base qualities are not at hand, and no much larger clone is one base apart. The record originates from a study of T cell responses to AZD1222 COVID-19 vaccine (dated by TCRdb to the early 2020s). About the study as a whole: TCR sequencing was performed for about 250 trial participants, of whom about 200 were given two doses of AZD1222 and around 26 were given two doses of MenACWY control vaccine. Trial participants were enrolled by age into 18-55, 56-69 and 70-plus year subgroups, with 148, 28 and 57 TCR-sequenced participants respectively. General study outcomes and caveats: Conclusions about previously exposed vaccinees are limited, since just five or six AZD1222 recipients were seropositive for SARS-CoV-2 at baseline. In the small 56-69-year group, the increase in depth fell short of significance, most likely because of low power. No day 14 peak-response samples were available, so repertoires were characterized only after the peak T cell response. Spike-specific TCR breadth and depth rose significantly after two AZD1222 doses compared with day 0 and with MenACWY recipients. Reportedly, close to half of the unique spike-specific TCRs recognized epitopes lying outside the regions that are mutated in the B.1.351 and B.1.1.7 variants. Most participants were white British and females outnumbered males, and the authors suggested that clonal diversity may have been underestimated. The vaccine-associated CD4 TCRs covered the entire spike protein, and the dominant responses fell in regions 160-218 and 743-854.

The CDR3 regions of human TCRbeta chains were analyzed by immunosequencing. The authors' pipeline ran thus. TCRs in the repertoires were matched against a reference library of SARS-CoV-2-specific TCRs that had been generated with the MIRA antigen-specificity platform. Breadth was defined as the fraction of unique TCRs that were SARS-CoV-2-associated, and depth was defined as the fraction of total T cells that were SARS-CoV-2-associated. Using the MIRA data, every spike-specific TCR was mapped to the spike region that the TCR reacted to and assigned to either a CD4 or a CD8 class. Log10-transformed breadth and depth values were compared by one-way ANOVA with Sidak's multiple comparisons tests. TCRdb obtained this table from immuneACCESS and retained in-frame rearrangements with V and J assigned. These tables miss some clones; where compared with another copy, unresolved V genes account for less than half of the shortfall, and the remainder is unexplained. That table gives V, J and clone size, and the DNA gave D and trimming. Here the sample has 180,000 or so clones; about 90% occur a single time. The ten biggest clones cover around 1.3% of the sample.

The time point label for this specimen denotes: about 28 days (+/-7) after the second vaccine dose. AZD1222 recipients with second doses at about 4 weeks or about 12 weeks were pooled, because spike-specific TCR depth and breadth did not differ between schedules. The vaccinee samples were drawn from two UK trials, COV001 and COV002, one of which was a single-blind randomized controlled phase 2/3 trial testing AZD1222 (ChAdOx1 nCoV-19) in healthy adults. For TCRbeta chain sequencing, PBMC samples from trial participants were taken at day 0 and at day 28 after the second dose. The CDR1 and CDR2 encoded by the germline V gene are SGHRS and YFSETQ. From its cysteine to its phenylalanine, the CDR3 spans 15 amino acids. Of the read, only the CDR3 DNA is kept; its 45 bases are in frame from base 1. After removal of 4 bases from V and 4 bases from J, the junction retains 6 bases not matched to a gene.

Here the chain combines TRBV5-1 and TRBJ2-7, with 12 junctional bases fitting TRBD2. This clonotype was sampled from an adult who received the AZD1222 COVID-19 vaccine. Specimen: peripheral blood, collected 28 days after the second AZD1222 dose. The nucleotide sequence is TGCGCCAGCAGCCCCCGGACTAGCGGGGCTTACGAGCAGTACTTC. Its translation is CASSPRTSGAYEQYF.